The 22 T cell receptor beta chains in this list originate from one sample, sequenced in a study of CD4 T cells in relation to SARS-CoV-2 and coronaviruses. Before the COVID-19 pandemic, during about 2010-2019, CD4+ T cells were taken from unexposed donors. The cells were cultured for about 10 days before CD4+ T cells were isolated. Their recognized antigens are unknown. The protocol was immunoSEQ multiplex PCR, while the TCRdb copy is restricted to in-frame clones and leaves out a portion. The data hold about 20,000 clones, with more than 65% observed a single time. The sequenced sample consisted of CD4+ T cells from PBMCs, cultured in vitro. All receptors come from a human donor in good health.

V is TRBV12-5 and J is TRBJ2-3; D remains unclear. This CDR3 comprises 16 residues. V gave up 0 bases and J gave up 2 bases, with 12 bases separating them. Germline assignment: CDR1 LGHNT and CDR2 FRNRAP. This CDR3 reads CASGLVLGRSTDTQYF. The CDR3 DNA reads TGTGCTAGTGGTTTGGTACTTGGCAGATCCACAGATACGCAGTATTTT. The full variable domain, its missing parts supplied by reference TRBV12-5 and TRBJ2-3, is DARVTQTPRHKVTEMGQEVTMRCQPILGHNTVFWYRQTMMQGLELLAYFRNRAPLDDSGMPKDRFSAEMPDATLATLKIQPSEPRDSAVYFCASGLVLGRSTDTQYFGPGTRLTVL.

The chain employs TRBV12-3 or TRBV12-4 and TRBJ2-2; D is ambiguous. This CDR3 is 12 amino acids long. Trimming cost V 6 bases and J 4 bases, with 6 bases left between them. CDR3 coding DNA: TGTGCCAGCAGGCGGATCACCGGGGAGCTGTTTTTT. Translation gives CASRRITGELFF.

The chain has TRBV25-1 and TRBJ2-5; 11 bases agree with TRBD2. The J segment lost 4 bases and the V segment lost 2 bases, leaving 9 bases of the junction unmatched. The CDR3 has 17 amino acids. Germline assignment: CDR1 MGHDK and CDR2 SYGVNS. The CDR3 protein is CASSEAVSGGVRETQYF. DNA for the CDR3: TGTGCCAGCAGTGAAGCGGTTAGCGGGGGGGTAAGAGAGACCCAGTACTTC.

The chain is built from TRBV7-2 and TRBJ2-3, with 9 bases identical to TRBD2. CDR3 length: 14 residues. The ends lost 1 base at V and 9 bases at J; junction bases unmatched: 5. The germline V gene has CDR1 SGHTA and CDR2 FQGNSA. CDR3 loop: CASSLERGAGTQYF. In DNA, the CDR3 is TGTGCCAGCAGCTTAGAGCGGGGGGCGGGGACGCAGTATTTT.

The gene calls are TRBV5-4 and TRBJ2-7; TRBD2 aligns across 12 bases. The V gene end was trimmed by 4 bases and the J gene end by 6 bases; junction bases not matched to a gene: 8. This CDR3 region has 15 residues. In germline, CDR1 is SGHNT, CDR2 YYREEE (reference sequence). The DNA of the CDR3 is TGTGCCAGCAGCGCTAGCGGGGGGGCACTTCGCGAGCAGTACTTC. This encodes CASSASGGALREQYF.

The V and J genes are TRBV11-2 and TRBJ2-7; TRBD2 aligns across 7 bases. The V and J ends lost 3 bases and 6 bases, in that order; junction bases with no gene match: 5. The length of the CDR3 is 13 residues. Per the germline V gene, CDR1 is SGHAT and CDR2 is FQNNGV. CDR3 coding DNA: TGTGCCAGCAGCTTCCGGGGGGTGGGCGAGCAGTACTTC. Translating it yields CASSFRGVGEQYF.

V usage is TRBV5-8 and J usage is TRBJ2-3; D not resolved. This CDR3 comprises 13 residues. Trimming pared 2 bases from V and 9 bases from J, leaving 13 bases between. Germline CDR1 and CDR2: SGHTS and YDEGEE. In DNA, the CDR3 is TGTGCCAGCAGCTTTACGGCCCCCTGGACGCAGTATTTT. This sequence encodes CASSFTAPWTQYF.

The chain couples TRBV7-6 to TRBJ1-4; D remains unclear. Germline V gene data show CDR1 as SGHVS and CDR2 as FNYEAQ. The CDR3 is made up of 15 amino acids. V dropped 0 bases and J dropped 8 bases, with 13 bases sitting between them. The CDR3 DNA is TGTGCCAGCAGCTTAGCTGGTAGGATAGGAGAAAAACTGTTTTTT. Translation gives CASSLAGRIGEKLFF.

The gene calls are TRBV6-5 and TRBJ1-2, with 11 bases that match TRBD1. The length of the CDR3 is 16 residues. V shed 2 bases and J 7 bases; nucleotides not matched to a gene: 9. Germline CDR1 MNHEY, CDR2 SVGAGI. The CDR3, as DNA: TGTGCCAGCAGTTACCAGCGTGGACAGGGGGCCGGTGGCTACACCTTC. Its protein is CASSYQRGQGAGGYTF.

V usage is TRBV13 and J usage is TRBJ1-2, with 7 bases aligning to TRBD1. This CDR3 has 16 residues. CDR1 is PRHDT, CDR2 FYEKMQ, per germline (reference sequence). With V trimmed by 5 bases and J by 4 bases, 13 bases remained unmatched. CDR3 sequence (DNA): TGTGCCAGCAGCCGCCAAGTGACAGGGTTTACCTATGGCTACACCTTC. Translated: CASSRQVTGFTYGYTF.

This clone came up a few times. The J gene is TRBJ1-1, the V gene TRBV7-2; D perhaps matches TRBD1 (5 bases). V gave up 4 bases and J gave up 0 bases, with 6 bases separating them. CDR1 SGHTA and CDR2 FQGNSA come from the germline V gene. The CDR3 runs 13 residues. This CDR3 is CASSSQVNTEAFF. The CDR3 DNA sequence: TGTGCCAGCAGCTCACAGGTGAACACTGAAGCTTTCTTT.

This clone was seen a handful of times. V is TRBV5-4 and J is TRBJ2-7; 9 bases fit TRBD1. The CDR3 runs to 14 residues. With 5 bases clipped from V and 5 bases from J, the junction kept 8 bases outside the gene matches. Germline V CDR1 and CDR2: SGHNT, YYREEE (reference sequence). The CDR3 nucleotides read TGTGCCAGCAGTAGGAAACAGGGGGCCAACGAGCAGTACTTC. Amino acid sequence: CASSRKQGANEQYF.

The chain has TRBV30 and TRBJ2-4, with TRBD1 matching 7 bases. Unmatched junction bases numbered 8, after V lost 0 bases and J lost 15 bases. This CDR3 contains 12 residues. From germline, CDR1 is GTSNPN and CDR2 SVGIG (reference sequence). The CDR3, as DNA: TGTGCCTGGAGTGTCCAAGGGGGCGCCCGGTACTTC. Translating gives CAWSVQGGARYF.

The J gene is TRBJ2-1, the V gene TRBV14, with 12 bases that match TRBD2. Germline assignment: CDR1 SGHDN and CDR2 FVKESK. CDR3 length: 16 amino acids. The junction had 8 bases not matched to a gene; V was cut back by 4 bases and J by 7 bases. The CDR3 region has the DNA TGTGCCAGCAGCCCTAGACTAGCGGGAGTTAGAAATGAGCAGTTCTTC. Encoded protein: CASSPRLAGVRNEQFF. Full variable domain (outside the CDR3, taken from reference TRBV14 and TRBJ2-1): EAGVTQFPSHSVIEKGQTVTLRCDPISGHDNLYWYRRVMGKEIKFLLHFVKESKQDESGMPNNRFLAERTGGTYSTLKVQPAELEDSGVYFCASSPRLAGVRNEQFFGPGTRLTVL.

This rearrangement joins TRBV6-5 to TRBJ2-3, with D possibly being TRBD2 (7 bases). Between the trimmed V and J ends, which lost 6 bases and 1 base, there was a span of 14 bases. Germline CDR1 and CDR2: MNHEY and SVGAGI. The CDR3 runs to 15 residues. CDR3 DNA sequence: TGTGCCAGCAGCCCCGGCGGGGGCGGCACAGATACGCAGTATTTT. Translation: CASSPGGGGTDTQYF.

The chain recombines TRBV19 with TRBJ1-4; D not certain. CDR1 is LNHDA, CDR2 SQIVND, per germline (reference sequence). V dropped 6 bases and J dropped 1 base, with 15 bases sitting between them. This CDR3 has 16 residues. The CDR3 DNA is TGTGCCAGTAGCCCCCAAGCCAGATTAACTAATGAAAAACTGTTTTTT. This codes for CASSPQARLTNEKLFF. Combining the CDR3 with reference TRBV19 and TRBJ1-4 gives the whole variable domain DGGITQSPKYLFRKEGQNVTLSCEQNLNHDAMYWYRQDPGQGLRLIYYSQIVNDFQKGDIAEGYSVSREKKESFPLTVTSAQKNPTAFYLCASSPQARLTNEKLFFGSGTQLSVL.

This clone was picked up a small number of times. In DNA form, the CDR3 reads TGTGCCAGCAGCTTGGGCGTAGATACGCAGTATTTT. Translating gives CASSLGVDTQYF. The V and J genes are TRBV5-4 and TRBJ2-3, with D unresolved. V lost 0 bases and J lost 5, with 4 bases in between. CDR1 is SGHNT, CDR2 YYREEE, per germline (reference sequence). This CDR3 is 12 amino acids long.

V and J are TRBV7-3 and TRBJ2-3; D call uncertain. CDR1 is SGHTA, CDR2 FQGTGA, per germline. The CDR3 runs to 14 residues. Deletions cut 2 bases from V and 1 base from J, with 7 bases between. CDR3 loop: CASSLAGGTDTQYF. CDR3 in DNA: TGTGCCAGCAGCTTAGCTGGGGGCACAGATACGCAGTATTTT.

The CDR3 nucleotides are TGTGCCAGCAGCTTAGGAGGGGGGAGCAATCAGCCCCAGCATTTT. Translating gives CASSLGGGSNQPQHF. The rearrangement links TRBV7-2 to TRBJ1-5; D might be TRBD1 (6 bases). Germline V gene sequence: CDR1 SGHTA, CDR2 FQGNSA. The V end lost 1 base, the J end lost 1 base, and 8 bases lay between the germline ends. The CDR3 loop spans 15 amino acids.

This clone was recorded only once. The rearrangement joins TRBV19 to TRBJ2-5; D unresolved. V lost 4 bases, J lost 1 base, and 4 bases lay in between. This CDR3 has 12 residues. CDR1 is LNHDA and CDR2 is SQIVND in the germline V gene (reference sequence). The CDR3 DNA sequence: TGTGCCAGTAGTAGTGCCCAAGAGACCCAGTACTTC. Translating it yields CASSSAQETQYF. The full variable domain, its missing parts supplied by reference TRBV19 and TRBJ2-5, is DGGITQSPKYLFRKEGQNVTLSCEQNLNHDAMYWYRQDPGQGLRLIYYSQIVNDFQKGDIAEGYSVSREKKESFPLTVTSAQKNPTAFYLCASSSAQETQYFGPGTRLLVL.

The count of this clone is one. J is TRBJ2-7 and V is TRBV7-2, with D possibly called TRBD1 or TRBD2 (5 bases each). V was clipped by 5 bases and J by 2 bases, with 13 bases between them. The CDR3 is made up of 14 amino acids. Germline V gives CDR1 SGHTA, CDR2 FQGNSA. This CDR3 is CASSDRDGTYEQYF. CDR3 coding DNA: TGTGCCAGCAGCGACCGGGACGGGACCTACGAGCAGTACTTC.

A note on this clone: Relative to the germline gene, one junction end is altered; a read error may explain this. The chain recombines TRBV6-5 with TRBJ1-6, with D possibly being TRBD1 (5 bases). This CDR3 contains 14 residues. The germline gives CDR1 MNHEY, CDR2 SVGAGI. As DNA, the CDR3 is TGTGCCAGCAGTGACTCGGGGACTAATTCACCCCTCCACTTT. Amino acids: CASSDSGTNSPLHF.